Below are 19 T cell receptor beta chains sequenced from a single sample in a study of control samples from healthy donors and cancer patients. Some clones are missing from TCRdb's copy, which holds only in-frame ones; the method was immunoSEQ multiplex PCR. The sample shows 64,000 or so clones, about 92% of them seen only once. The source material was PBMCs. Receptors originate from a man aged 35 to 55 with colorectal cancer.

The chain couples TRBV2 to TRBJ1-3; TRBD1 is a possible D gene (6 bases). Per germline, CDR1 SNHLY and CDR2 FYNNEI. CDR3 size: 16 residues. Trimming stripped 7 bases from V and 2 bases from J, with 18 bases between. In DNA form, the CDR3 reads TGTGCCAGCACCCAGGTCCCGCCAGGGGCTGGAAACACCATATATTTT. Its translation: CASTQVPPGAGNTIYF.

The rearrangement links TRBV5-1 to TRBJ2-2, with TRBD2 matching 10 bases. The CDR3 runs 16 residues. Germline CDR1 is SGHRS and CDR2 is YFSETQ. Trimming at V came to 1 base and at J to 1 base, leaving 1 base not matched to a gene. CDR3 sequence: CASSLTSGVNTGELFF. CDR3 in DNA: TGCGCCAGCAGCTTGACTAGCGGGGTGAACACCGGGGAGCTGTTTTTT.

The chain has TRBV6-5 and TRBJ1-6, with 8 bases matching TRBD1. This CDR3 spans 14 amino acids. CDR1 is MNHEY, CDR2 SVGAGI, per germline. V lost 5 bases to trimming and J lost 8 bases; unmatched junction nucleotides: 5. This CDR3 is CASSRTGLDSPLHF. CDR3 in DNA: TGTGCCAGCAGTAGGACAGGGCTAGATTCACCCCTCCACTTT.

This clone occurred once. The rearrangement joins TRBV11-2 to TRBJ2-7, with D possibly TRBD1 on 6 matching bases. V dropped 4 bases and J dropped 3 bases, with 10 bases sitting between them. CDR1 is SGHAT, CDR2 FQNNGV, per germline. This CDR3 has 13 residues. This CDR3 reads CASSSVQGYEQYF. CDR3 sequence (DNA): TGTGCCAGCAGCTCAGTACAGGGCTACGAGCAGTACTTC. The whole variable domain, remainder taken from reference TRBV11-2 and TRBJ2-7, is EAGVAQSPRYKIIEKRQSVAFWCNPISGHATLYWYQQILGQGPKLLIQFQNNGVVDDSQLPKDRFSAERLKGVDSTLKIQPAKLEDSAVYLCASSSVQGYEQYFGPGTRLTVT.

The V gene is TRBV5-6, the J gene TRBJ2-7; D may match TRBD1 or TRBD2 (5 bases each). Germline V gene lookup returns CDR1 SGHDT and CDR2 YYEEEE. The CDR3 sequence is 12 residues long. V was trimmed by 4 bases and J by 3 bases, leaving 8 bases between them. The CDR3 here is CASSGGLYEQYF. The CDR3 bases are TGTGCCAGCAGCGGGGGTCTCTACGAGCAGTACTTC.

The chain joins TRBV2 to TRBJ1-1; 8 bases line up with TRBD1. Germline V gene sequence: CDR1 SNHLY, CDR2 FYNNEI. J was trimmed by 4 bases and V by 4 bases; bases with no gene match: 5. There are 14 residues in the CDR3. CDR3 sequence reads: CASSVQGEGTEAFF. CDR3 nucleotides: TGTGCCAGCAGTGTACAGGGGGAGGGCACTGAAGCTTTCTTT.

The chain links TRBV9 to TRBJ1-1, with D possibly being TRBD1 (5 bases). V lost 2 bases and J 5 bases, leaving 10 bases between the germline ends. Per germline, CDR1 SGDLS and CDR2 YYNGEE. The CDR3 is made up of 13 amino acids. In DNA form, the CDR3 reads TGTGCCAGCAGCGTCCAGGGAGGAACTGAAGCTTTCTTT. Translated: CASSVQGGTEAFF.

The chain employs TRBV3-1 (or the pseudogene TRBV3-2) and TRBJ1-2; tentatively, D is TRBD1 (5 bases). Germline CDR1 is LGHDT and CDR2 is YNNKEL (reference sequence). This CDR3 is 15 amino acids long. The V end lost 1 base, the J end lost 4 bases, and 13 bases lay between the germline ends. The chain's CDR3 is CASSQVERGSYGYTF. The CDR3 bases are TGTGCCAGCAGCCAAGTAGAGCGGGGGAGCTATGGCTACACCTTC.

The count of this clone is one. V usage is TRBV9 and J usage is TRBJ1-6; possible D gene TRBD1, 5 bases. CDR3 length equals 13 residues. With 6 bases removed from V and 7 bases from J, the gap between germline ends came to 11 bases. From germline, CDR1 is SGDLS and CDR2 YYNGEE. The CDR3 coding sequence is TGTGCCAGCAACCTGCAGGGAAATTCACCCCTCCACTTT. It specifies CASNLQGNSPLHF. The complete variable domain, with remaining parts taken from reference TRBV9 and TRBJ1-6, reads DSGVTQTPKHLITATGQRVTLRCSPRSGDLSVYWYQQSLDQGLQFLIQYYNGEERAKGNILERFSAQQFPDLHSELNLSSLELGDSALYFCASNLQGNSPLHFGNGTRLTVT.

The chain links TRBV3-1 (or the pseudogene TRBV3-2) to TRBJ2-3, with 7 positions matching TRBD2. The CDR3 runs to 16 residues. J was trimmed by 1 base and V by 0 bases; bases with no gene match: 4. Germline V lookup: CDR1 LGHDT, CDR2 YNNKEL (reference sequence). The CDR3: CASSQDKRGGTDTQYF. The CDR3 region has the DNA TGTGCCAGCAGCCAAGATAAGCGGGGTGGCACAGATACGCAGTATTTT.

The rearrangement uses TRBV7-9 and TRBJ2-3, with TRBD2 matching over 8 bases. The CDR3 totals 17 residues. Germline CDR1 reads SEHNR; CDR2 reads FQNEAQ (reference sequence). The J segment lost 5 bases and the V segment lost 1 base, leaving 11 bases of the junction unmatched. As DNA, the CDR3 is TGTGCCAGCAGCTTAGTTAGGGCTAGCGGGTTGCGAGATACGCAGTATTTT. This encodes CASSLVRASGLRDTQYF. The variable domain in full, completed from reference TRBV7-9 and TRBJ2-3, reads DTGVSQNPRHKITKRGQNVTFRCDPISEHNRLYWYRQTLGQGPEFLTYFQNEAQLEKSRLLSDRFSAERPKGSFSTLEIQRTEQGDSAMYLCASSLVRASGLRDTQYFGPGTRLTVL.

The rearrangement uses TRBV4-1 and TRBJ1-1, with 8 bases aligning to TRBD1. Losses at the gene ends were 3 bases for V and 3 bases for J; bases not matched to a gene: 6. The CDR3 contains 15 residues. CDR1 is MGHRA, CDR2 YSYEKL, per germline. This CDR3 reads CASSHADRGHTEAFF. CDR3 bases: TGCGCCAGCAGCCATGCAGACAGGGGACACACTGAAGCTTTCTTT.

The chain links TRBV27 to TRBJ1-2; 9 bases fit TRBD1. CDR1 MNHEY and CDR2 SMNVEV come from the germline V gene (reference sequence). There are 21 residues in the CDR3. V was pared by 5 bases and J by 6 bases, with 28 bases of the junction left unmatched. The CDR3 DNA follows: TGTGCCAGCAGTCCGCGGGGTACTGGTAACAGGGGGCGCTTTTCGGGAGATGGCTACACCTTC. Amino acids: CASSPRGTGNRGRFSGDGYTF.

The CDR3 spells CSASVPGQGRAYEQYF. The CDR3, as DNA: TGCAGTGCTAGTGTACCGGGACAGGGGCGCGCATACGAGCAGTACTTC. The chain combines TRBV20-1 with TRBJ2-7; TRBD1 matches 10 bases. Germline values: CDR1 DFQATT, CDR2 SNEGSKA (reference sequence). This CDR3 has 16 residues. V dropped 3 bases and J dropped 4; count of bases not matched to a gene: 12.

The sample holds one count of this clone. V and J are TRBV2 and TRBJ1-1; possibly TRBD1 for D (6 bases). The CDR3 totals 13 residues. Germline lookup yields CDR1 SNHLY and CDR2 FYNNEI. V lost 2 bases to trimming and J lost 5 bases, with 9 bases between them. The CDR3 DNA reads as TGTGCCAGCAGTGAATATAGGGGGACTGAAGCTTTCTTT. This translates into CASSEYRGTEAFF. Supplemented by reference TRBV2 and TRBJ1-1, the full variable domain reads EPEVTQTPSHQVTQMGQEVILRCVPISNHLYFYWYRQILGQKVEFLVSFYNNEISEKSEIFDDQFSVERPDGSNFTLKIRSTKLEDSAMYFCASSEYRGTEAFFGQGTRLTVV.

V and J are TRBV5-1 and TRBJ1-5; D is undetermined. This CDR3 spans 13 amino acids. V was cut by 0 bases and J by 9 bases, with 10 bases left in between. Germline loops: CDR1 SGHRS, CDR2 YFSETQ. CDR3 DNA: TGCGCCAGCAGCTTGGGCCCTGAGCCGCCCCAGCATTTT. It translates to CASSLGPEPPQHF.

The gene calls are TRBV3-1 (or the pseudogene TRBV3-2) and TRBJ2-7, with D maybe TRBD2 (6 bases). Trimming left V 5 bases short and J 2 bases short, with 22 bases between. In germline, CDR1 is LGHDT, CDR2 YNNKEL (reference sequence). The CDR3 is 17 amino acids. CDR3 loop: CASSRASDTGTAYEQYF. CDR3 bases: TGTGCCAGCAGCAGGGCCAGCGATACCGGGACTGCCTACGAGCAGTACTTC.

V is TRBV7-9 and J is TRBJ1-2, with D unresolved. The V gene's germline CDR1 is SEHNR and CDR2 FQNEAQ (reference sequence). V dropped 8 bases and J dropped 7 bases, with 17 bases sitting between them. The CDR3 has 13 amino acids. CDR3 loop: CASSPMAGSGYTF. Written as DNA, the CDR3 is TGTGCCAGCTCCCCCATGGCAGGTTCTGGCTACACCTTC.

The V call is TRBV7-6, the J call TRBJ1-1; D not resolved. The CDR3 runs to 13 residues. The V end lost 7 bases, the J end lost 3 bases, and 12 bases lay between the germline ends. Germline V lookup: CDR1 SGHVS, CDR2 FNYEAQ. The CDR3 DNA reads TGTGCCAGCACCTCAGACCAGGACACTGAAGCTTTCTTT. Translation gives CASTSDQDTEAFF.